This record looks at one T cell receptor (beta chain) sequence and its context. The antigen remains unidentified. Produced via immunoSEQ multiplex PCR; TCRdb's table is partial and in-frame only. The table includes over 120,000 clones, about 88% detected once. These data originate in a study of cytomegalovirus exposure and HLA in healthy donors. Study-wide results and limits: Subsequent analysis found a tendency for first-cohort TCR clusters to co-occur within the 95 to 150 validation repertoires.

The V gene lost 4 bases and the J gene lost 2 bases, with 11 bases spanning the gap. The germline V gene has CDR1 MGHRA and CDR2 YSYEKL. CDR3 length equals 15 residues. The sequence derives from a woman aged 18 to 35 in good health and CMV-seropositive. The rearrangement joins TRBV4-1 to TRBJ2-2; D perhaps matches TRBD2 (6 bases). The specimen sequenced was PBMCs. The CDR3 loop is CASSRPAGNTGELFF. The CDR3 nucleotides read TGCGCCAGCAGCCGCCCCGCGGGAAACACCGGGGAGCTGTTTTTT.